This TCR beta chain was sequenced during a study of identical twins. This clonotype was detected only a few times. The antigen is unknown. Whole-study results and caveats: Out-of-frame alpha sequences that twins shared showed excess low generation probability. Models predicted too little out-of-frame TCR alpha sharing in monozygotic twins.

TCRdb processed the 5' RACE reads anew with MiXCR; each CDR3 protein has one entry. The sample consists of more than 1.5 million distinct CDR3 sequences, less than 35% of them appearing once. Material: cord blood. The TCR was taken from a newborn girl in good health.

CDR3 DNA: TGTGCCAGCCCGTACAGGGGGGAAAAACTGTTTTTT. It translates to CASPYRGEKLFF. The V call is TRBV25-1, the J call TRBJ1-4, with 8 positions matching TRBD1. The CDR3 sequence is 12 residues long. V was clipped by 8 bases and J by 8 bases; unmatched bases: 4. Per germline, CDR1 MGHDK and CDR2 SYGVNS. Full variable domain (remainder filled in from reference TRBV25-1 and TRBJ1-4): EADIYQTPRYLVIGTGKKITLECSQTMGHDKMYWYQQDPGMELHLIHYSYGVNSTEKGDLSSESTVSRIRTEHFPLTLESARPSHTSQYLCASPYRGEKLFFGSGTQLSVL.